This TCR beta chain is drawn from a study of post-analysis software for immune sequencing data (dated by TCRdb to 2015 to 2017). At the level of the whole study: Disease courses on record covered relapsing-remitting, secondary progressive and progressive-relapsing multiple sclerosis, though some patients had no subtype annotation. The patient repertoires were compared against approximately ten previously published healthy control repertoires obtained from donors aged 6 to 25 years. A subset of samples was prepared in parallel using single-end sample barcoding, then pooled and co-amplified after Illumina adapter ligation.

Points the paper makes about the study in general: The control group was slightly older than the multiple sclerosis patient group. Direct clustering with F measure revealed strong co-clustering of samples prepared in the same batch, which led to a batch-effect correction. Normalized Chao1 diversity was significantly lower in multiple sclerosis patients than controls, suggesting substantial peripheral T-cell clonal expansion.

The receptor library was made with PCR. Sequencing instrument: Illumina HiSeq 2500. To reduce PCR and sequencing biases, unique molecular identifiers were built into the TCR beta cDNA libraries. Every 1 to 10 million input T cells yielded roughly 0.5 million cDNA molecules, meaning each molecule approximated one T cell. The same protocol used for the earlier healthy control dataset was applied to prepare and sequence the patient libraries. Within a given batch, samples were prepared together, multiplexed and sequenced on the same HiSeq lane. As for the original processing: MIGEC handled the raw barcoded reads, throwing out single-read molecular identifier groups before consensus assembly and CDR3 extraction. VDJtools was used for post-analysis of the clonotype tables, with diversity normalized by down-sampling every dataset to the smallest sample size. Repertoire overlap clustering matched CDR3 amino acid but not nucleotide sequences to correct batch-related cross-sample contamination. Through fastp at Q25 and MiXCR, TCRdb rebuilt clones from the public reads, retaining in-frame beta chains. A single entry per CDR3 protein holds the most common genes and DNA from its merged rows. These V and J calls originate from TCRdb's pipeline instead of the authors' own analysis. The sample table contains about 770,000 distinct CDR3 sequences; only one count was recorded for roughly 46% of them. In total, the top ten clones hold over 4.5% of the sample.

In this sample, this clonotype turned up a few times. The specificity of this receptor is unknown. The input lacks base qualities; no much larger clone sits a single base away. To demonstrate the VDJtools post-analysis software, TCR beta repertoires were profiled from the peripheral blood of roughly 14 young patients with multiple sclerosis. The patients with multiple sclerosis were children and adolescents between about 6 and 16 years of age. The sequence was obtained from a girl aged 10 to 17 with multiple sclerosis. The sample comprised blood.

CDR3 region: CSSGSGGYHNEQFF. Read as DNA, the sequence is TGCAGCTCCGGTTCGGGCGGGTACCACAATGAGCAGTTCTTC. The chain was built from TRBV20-1 and TRBJ2-1, and the D gene may be TRBD2, 5 bases matching. Counted from cysteine to phenylalanine, this CDR3 has 14 amino acids. The retained sequence is limited to the CDR3, 42 bases, with the frame set at the first base. CDR1 and CDR2 were assigned from the germline V gene (reference sequence) as DFQATT and SNEGSKA.